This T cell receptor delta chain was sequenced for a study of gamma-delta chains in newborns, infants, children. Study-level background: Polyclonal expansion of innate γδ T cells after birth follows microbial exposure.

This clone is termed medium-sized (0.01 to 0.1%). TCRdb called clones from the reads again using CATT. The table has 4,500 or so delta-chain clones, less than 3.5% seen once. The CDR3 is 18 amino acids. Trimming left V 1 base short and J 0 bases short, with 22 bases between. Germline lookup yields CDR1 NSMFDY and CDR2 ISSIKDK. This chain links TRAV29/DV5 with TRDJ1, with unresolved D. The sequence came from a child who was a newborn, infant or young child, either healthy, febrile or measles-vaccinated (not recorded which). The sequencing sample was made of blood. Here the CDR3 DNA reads TGTGCAGCAAGCCCCCGTTCGGAGTCAAGCGAAAACACCGATAAACTCATCTTT. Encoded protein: CAASPRSESSENTDKLIF.